The clone carrying this T cell receptor beta chain was recorded many times. Antigen specificity is unknown. Noted time point: newly diagnosed GD, antithyroid drugs for less than 3 months. Extracted PBMC RNA gave rise to the TCR library. The sample comes from a study of regulatory T cells in long-lasting Graves disease. Study-level points and caveats: Among samples with persistent disease, TRBV28, TRBJ1-2 and TRBJ2-5 were favored.

The CDR3 has 12 residues. CDR1 and CDR2 from the germline V gene are ENHRY and SYGVKD. V lost 3 bases and J lost 8, with 10 bases in between. The authors built TCR beta libraries using iRepertoire HTBI primers and Arm-PCR of CDR3 regions. A single record per CDR3 protein comes from TCRdb applying MiXCR to the multiplex PCR reads. The data show 400,000 to 550,000 distinct CDR3 sequences, 15% seen once. These sequences were also reported in another study, on T cells in Graves' hyperthyroidism and ophthalmopathy.

The J gene is TRBJ1-2, the V gene TRBV10-3; weak D call: TRBD1 (6 bases). The specimen was peripheral blood mononuclear cells (PBMCs), collected at new diagnosis, from a patient treated with antithyroid drugs. The source is a woman aged 25 to 39 with Graves disease. The CDR3 sequence: CAISETGIGYTF. The DNA of the CDR3 is TGTGCCATCAGTGAAACAGGGATCGGCTACACCTTC.